The T cell receptor beta chain described here comes from a study of regulatory T cells in long-lasting Graves disease. Study-level results: Among samples with persistent disease, TRBV28, TRBJ1-2 and TRBJ2-5 were favored. Persistent Graves' patients had lower TCR diversity than newly diagnosed ones. A greater number of public clonotypes (approximately 2,500) was shared by persistent patients than by new patients (approximately 1,000).

This CDR3 has 16 amino acids. V trimming: 5 bases; J trimming: 1 base; junction bases outside the gene matches: 10. Arm-PCR with iRepertoire HTBI primers amplified the CDR3 regions for these TCR beta libraries. Study processing details: Identification yielded some 60 TRBV and 11 to 15 TRBJ segments across samples. Using its own MiXCR run on the multiplex PCR reads, TCRdb lists one record per CDR3 protein. These V and J calls derive from TCRdb rather than the authors' analysis. The repertoire holds some 470,000 distinct CDR3 sequences, with 20% to 25% as singletons. This clonotype has at least ten counts. Its antigen is still unknown. Time point denoted: persistent/refractory GD, antithyroid drugs over 5 years with positive TRAb. PBMC RNA was the source of the TCR library.

The chain is built from TRBV12-3 or TRBV12-4 and TRBJ1-1, with TRBD1 identical over 7 bases. The source material was peripheral blood mononuclear cells (PBMCs), sampled when the disease was refractory, from a patient treated with antithyroid drugs. The clonotype was recovered from a female donor with Graves disease. CDR3 sequence (DNA): TGTGCCAGCAGTCCGACCCTGTGGACAGGGAACACTGAAGCTTTCTTT. It codes for CASSPTLWTGNTEAFF.